This TCR beta chain was identified in a study of blood T cell repertoires in COVID-19. As for the study in general: Spain, Italy and the United States supplied samples that represented acute and convalescent COVID-19. T cells, B-cell-depleted T cells, or PBMCs supplied cDNA or gDNA.

Germline CDR1 is SEHNR and CDR2 is FQNEAQ (reference sequence). This CDR3 contains 15 residues. The germline V and J ends were trimmed by 5 bases and 4 bases, with 15 bases remaining between them. In the authors' workflow: Reference gene primers were amplified, and this amplification served to estimate nucleated cell counts. The table came from immunoSEQ multiplex PCR; TCRdb's copy has only in-frame clones and leaves some out. The DNA was the basis for D and trimming; V, J and clone size are from that table. The table records hundreds of thousands of clones, around 83% of them present only once. This rearrangement joins TRBV7-9 to TRBJ1-3; D is possibly TRBD1 (5 bases). The source material was peripheral blood. The source is an elderly man with acute or convalescent COVID-19. The CDR3 DNA reads TGTGCCAGCAGCCACCTCAGGGCGCCCGGAAACACCATATATTTT. It is translated as CASSHLRAPGNTIYF.